This T cell receptor beta chain is drawn from a study of cytomegalovirus exposure and HLA in healthy donors (dated by TCRdb to 2016 to 2017). General notes on the study: According to an earlier analysis of 550 to 700 of the donors, roughly 180 million T cells yielded over 90 million unique TCR beta sequences and around 280 Gb of sequence data. About 300 gigabases of sequencing data and approximately 93 million unique TCR sequences were included in an early release covering about 700 HLA-typed donors. Of the roughly 400 genotyped donors, 65% to 90% fell in the genetic ancestry cluster associated with self-reported Caucasian donors. The study was designed to test whether signatures of past pathogen exposure could be identified by cataloging public T cell receptors. The T cell repertoires of around 670 subjects were profiled by immunosequencing and related to cytomegalovirus serostatus. Along with the approximately 620-subject first cohort, a separate validation cohort of over a hundred different subjects was used. The study combined high-throughput TCR immunosequencing, statistical association of individual TCRs with disease status, and machine learning to predict cytomegalovirus infection status. To study patterns of TCR occurrence, a later analysis re-analyzed previously published TCR beta repertoires from around 660 donors and added high-resolution HLA genotyping. The later analysis used no new phenotypic data to find candidate immune exposures, relying instead on TCR beta sequences and their occurrence across donors. An earlier analysis of around 640 of the donors used high-throughput TCR beta sequencing to judge whether each TCR beta V gene segment behaved as functional or pseudogenic. Donor age, sex, ethnicity and CMV serostatus were compiled together with the repertoire data. Genome-wide SNP genotypes for about three fifths of the roughly 670 donors were used in a later genetic analysis, which treated that subset as a discovery cohort. All discovery cohort repertoires had been generated on a single sequencing platform. HLA typing included class I and class II loci at four-digit resolution. The number of donors typed differed by locus, with 629-630 for A, B, C, DRB1 and DQB1, around 520 for DQA1, 600 to 610 for DPA1, and some 440 for DPB1. About five DR-DQ haplotypes were treated as single units for association and clustering because of strong linkage in the cohort. On average, about 200,000 unique TCR beta nucleotide sequences were sequenced per donor among 398 genotyped donors of the cohort, with 15% to 20% of those sequences being non-productive. What the work shows at the level of the full study, not this receptor alone: Several of the top co-occurrence clusters appeared to be linked to parvovirus B19, influenza, CMV and Epstein-Barr virus, according to a later analysis. Compared with equally common non-associated chains, HLA-associated TCR beta chains in a later analysis were more clonally expanded and had lower generation probabilities. The earlier analysis of approximately 590 of the donors excluded some 15 rarely observed V segments, including chromosome 9 orphons, because counts were too low. A group of highly shared sequence variants was considered likely to be a technical artifact of the sequencing pipeline. In an earlier analysis of around 500 of the donors, most TCR beta V segments appeared in productive rearrangements about 87% or about 30% of the time, broadly matching IMGT annotations. Compared with the approximately 670-donor mean, donors in an Asian-associated ancestry cluster had fewer N-insertions in productive TCRs, according to a later genetic analysis. A further reported finding was that TCR beta sequences accurately predicted the HLA-A and HLA-B alleles for most subjects in the first cohort. Most TCR sequences were observed very rarely across donors, whereas some public TCRs were present in many individuals. Because the 87-base-pair reads could not distinguish some IMGT-functional V segments, including TRBV6-2 and TRBV6-3, those segments were excluded. Most CMV-associated TCR beta chains appeared to be HLA-restricted in a later analysis, and the HLA associations seemed to be driven largely by CMV exposure. Linkage disequilibrium might explain the correlated functional status among segregating V segments, but an unknown experimental factor could not be excluded. A later genetic analysis associated a missense DCLRE1C variant with V-gene and J-gene trimming of TCR beta chains, and an independent cohort replicated the association. The authors suggested that the approach could potentially be generalized to other disease states and immunological phenotypes. Roughly uniform sequencing depth across donors was assumed in presence/absence analyses, although this assumption may not hold. For the cohort, immune exposure information was limited to CMV serostatus. This cohort had only TCR beta chains sequenced, and the lack of alpha or paired-chain data limited which features could be detected. When HLA alleles, especially DR and DQ, strongly co-occurred, TCR associations were difficult to assign to individual alleles. A later analysis associated 16,951 TCR beta sequences with specific HLA alleles at a false discovery rate of 0.05. In both the original and validation cohorts, the classifier was reported to diagnose cytomegalovirus status with high specificity and sensitivity. The study gave a list of 150 to 200 TCR beta chains associated with cytomegalovirus. In vitro tests confirmed that a few of the cytomegalovirus-associated TCR beta chains recognize cytomegalovirus antigens. According to a later analysis, TCR association rates differed among HLA loci, with DRB1 alleles showing the most associated TCRs and HLA-C alleles showing the fewest. Because HLA typing was unavailable for some donors at each locus, only the typed subset was used in association tests.

Library prep was done by the immunoSEQ multiplex PCR assay. For the multiplex PCR, a mixture combining 60 forward primers for TCR Vbeta segments and 13 reverse primers for TCR Jbeta segments was used. The CDR3 region of rearranged TCR beta genes was amplified from genomic DNA by a multiplex PCR assay. On the Illumina HiSeq System, the amplified TCR beta libraries were sequenced as 87-base-pair reads. The study's own analysis went as follows. A later analysis tallied about 77 million unique TCR beta chains across the 640 or so repertoires, and roughly 11 million of those chains were shared by two or more donors. Raw reads were error-corrected and collapsed into unique sequences by a nearest-neighbor algorithm in which closely related sequences were merged to remove PCR and sequencing errors. Alignment of CDR3 sequences to IMGT reference sequences was used to assign V, D and J gene segments. For a sequence to be retained, a match of at least six nucleotides to both a V gene segment and a J gene segment was required. Rearrangements were classified as productive when the CDR3 lacked stop codons and remained in frame with V and J, and all other rearrangements were classified as non-productive. CDR3 was defined by IMGT convention, running from the second conserved V-encoded cysteine to the conserved J-encoded phenylalanine. The earlier analysis of around 640 of the donors excluded sequences that lacked an unambiguous match to a single V gene segment. In an earlier analysis of almost 600 of the donors, a V segment was called functional when productive rearrangements were above 56.7%, and segregating when the standard deviation between donors exceeded 5%. A statistical classification framework was built to diagnose cytomegalovirus status from the catalog of TCR beta chain sequences. V and J gene assignment, in a later analysis, came from comparing TCR nucleotide sequences with IMGT/GENE-DB human TR gene sequences. Using the TCRdist pipeline, a later analysis assigned CDR3 sequences along with most-parsimonious VDJ recombination scenarios. In a later analysis, every TCR beta chain was defined by the combination of its CDR3 amino acid sequence and its V-gene family, and reads without a unique V-gene family were dropped. A later analysis removed roughly 590 highly shared, low-generation-probability nucleotide sequences to deal with suspected cross-contamination and a sequencing artifact. In a later analysis, a clonal expansion index for each public chain was calculated from normalized within-repertoire ranks of inferred template counts. In a later analysis, generation probabilities were computed with a VDJ recombination model fitted to out-of-frame rearrangements, and the resulting probabilities were checked against IGoR. Hypergeometric tests were used in a later analysis to score TCR-TCR, TCR-HLA and TCR-CMV co-occurrence, with a repertoire-size bias correction applied to the TCR pairs. A later analysis estimated false discovery rates by permuting HLA or CMV assignments 20 times. In a later analysis, co-occurring TCRs were grouped with DBSCAN, and TCRdist sequence similarity was added when clustering was performed within HLA-allele-positive subsets. Repertoires with fewer than 30,000 or more than 120,000 public chains, plus five repertoires with anomalous nucleotide sharing, were excluded from co-occurrence clustering. This immuneACCESS table, as held by TCRdb, lists in-frame sequences with V and J called but not all clones. Of the missing ones, under half trace to an unresolved V gene in checked studies; the others have no known cause. That table is the source of V, J and clone size, and D and trimming were worked out from the DNA. Counted in this sample were around 50,000 clones; less than 75% of them appeared once. Roughly 22% of the sample belongs to the ten largest clones.

The cohort was made up of approximately 700 healthy bone marrow donors. All cohort members were sampled while nominally healthy, although unrecorded immune exposures were likely present. The donor was CMV seropositive and belonged to the group of over 250 seropositive cohort members. A peripheral blood sample was collected from each donor, and TCR beta sequencing was performed on peripheral blood mononuclear cells. The Qiagen DNeasy Blood Extraction Kit was used to extract genomic DNA from the blood cell samples. This clone has a single count. Its cognate antigen has yet to be identified. Base qualities are not recorded, but no much larger clone differs from it by a single base. The germline V gene provides CDR1 SGHRS and CDR2 YFSETQ. The CDR3 numbers 15 residues from cysteine through phenylalanine. Only the CDR3 DNA is retained, 45 bases long and in frame from the first base. Trimming takes 4 bases off V and 1 base off J; junction bases not matched to a gene: 8.

Sequencing was carried out using PBMCs. The sequence came from a woman between 45 and 60 years old in good health and CMV-seropositive. This chain is built from TRBV5-1 and TRBJ2-7, with TRBD1 identical over 7 junction bases. The DNA reads as follows: TGCGCCAGCAGCCCGAGGGGGCAGGGGTCCTACGAGCAGTACTTC. It is translated as CASSPRGQGSYEQYF.